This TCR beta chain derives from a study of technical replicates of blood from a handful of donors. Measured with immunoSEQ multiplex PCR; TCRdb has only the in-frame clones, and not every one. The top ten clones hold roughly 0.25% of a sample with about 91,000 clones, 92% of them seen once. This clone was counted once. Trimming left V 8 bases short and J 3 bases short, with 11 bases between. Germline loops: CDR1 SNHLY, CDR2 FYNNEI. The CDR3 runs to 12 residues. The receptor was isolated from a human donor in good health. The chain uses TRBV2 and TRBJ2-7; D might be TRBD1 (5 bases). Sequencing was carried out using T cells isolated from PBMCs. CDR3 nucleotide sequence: TGTGCCAGCTTGACAGATAACTACGAGCAGTACTTC. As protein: CASLTDNYEQYF. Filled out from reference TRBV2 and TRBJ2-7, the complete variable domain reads EPEVTQTPSHQVTQMGQEVILRCVPISNHLYFYWYRQILGQKVEFLVSFYNNEISEKSEIFDDQFSVERPDGSNFTLKIRSTKLEDSAMYFCASLTDNYEQYFGPGTRLTVT.